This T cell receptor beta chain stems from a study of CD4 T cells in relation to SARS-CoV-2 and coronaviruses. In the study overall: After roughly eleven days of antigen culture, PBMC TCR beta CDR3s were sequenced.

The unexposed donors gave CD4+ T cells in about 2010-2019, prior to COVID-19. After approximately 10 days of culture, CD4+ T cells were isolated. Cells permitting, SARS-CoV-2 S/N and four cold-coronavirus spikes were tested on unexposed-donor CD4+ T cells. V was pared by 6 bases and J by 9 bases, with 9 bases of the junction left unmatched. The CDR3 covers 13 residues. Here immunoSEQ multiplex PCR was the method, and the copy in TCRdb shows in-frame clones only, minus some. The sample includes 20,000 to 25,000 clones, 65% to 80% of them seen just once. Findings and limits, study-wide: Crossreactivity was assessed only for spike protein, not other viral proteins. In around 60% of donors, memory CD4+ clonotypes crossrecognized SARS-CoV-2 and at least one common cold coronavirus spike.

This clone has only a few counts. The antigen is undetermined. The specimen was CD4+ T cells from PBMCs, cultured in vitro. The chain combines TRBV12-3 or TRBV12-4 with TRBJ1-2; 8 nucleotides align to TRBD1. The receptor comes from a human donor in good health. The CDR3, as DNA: TGTGCCAGCAGCCCGGGACAGGACAGGTGCTACACCTTC. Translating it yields CASSPGQDRCYTF.